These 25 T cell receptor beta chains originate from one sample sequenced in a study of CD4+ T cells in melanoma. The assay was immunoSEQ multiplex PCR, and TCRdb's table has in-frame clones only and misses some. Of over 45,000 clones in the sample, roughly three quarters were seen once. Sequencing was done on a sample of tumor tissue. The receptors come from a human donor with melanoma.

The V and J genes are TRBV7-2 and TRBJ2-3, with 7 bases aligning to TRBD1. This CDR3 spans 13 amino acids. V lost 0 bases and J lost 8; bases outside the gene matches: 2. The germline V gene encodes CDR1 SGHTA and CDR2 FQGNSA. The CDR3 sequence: CASSLARDSTQYF. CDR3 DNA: TGTGCCAGCAGCTTAGCCCGGGACAGTACGCAGTATTTT.

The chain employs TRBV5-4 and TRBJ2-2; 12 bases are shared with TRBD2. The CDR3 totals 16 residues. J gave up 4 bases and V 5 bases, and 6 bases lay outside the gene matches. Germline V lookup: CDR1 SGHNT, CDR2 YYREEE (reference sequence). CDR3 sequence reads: CASRQLAGGRTGELFF. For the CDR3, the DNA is TGTGCCAGCAGACAGCTAGCGGGGGGGCGCACCGGGGAGCTGTTTTTT.

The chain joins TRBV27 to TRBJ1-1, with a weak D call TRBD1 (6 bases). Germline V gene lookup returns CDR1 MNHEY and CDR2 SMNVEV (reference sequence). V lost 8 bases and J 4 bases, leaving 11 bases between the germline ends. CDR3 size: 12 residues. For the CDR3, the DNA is TGTGCCAGCGGACGAGGGGGCACTGAAGCTTTCTTT. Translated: CASGRGGTEAFF.

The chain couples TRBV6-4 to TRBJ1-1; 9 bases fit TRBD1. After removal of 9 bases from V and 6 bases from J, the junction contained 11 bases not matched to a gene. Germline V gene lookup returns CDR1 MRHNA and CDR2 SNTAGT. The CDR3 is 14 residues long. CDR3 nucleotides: TGTGCCAGTTCACCGACAGGGGGAGGGTCTGAAGCTTTCTTT. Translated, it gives CASSPTGGGSEAFF.

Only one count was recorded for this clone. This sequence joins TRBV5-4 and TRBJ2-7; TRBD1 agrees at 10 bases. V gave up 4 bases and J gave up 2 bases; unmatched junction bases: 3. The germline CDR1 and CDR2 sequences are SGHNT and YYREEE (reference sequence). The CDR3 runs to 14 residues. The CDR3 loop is CASSAGQGTYEQYF. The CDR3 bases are TGTGCCAGCAGCGCGGGACAGGGGACCTACGAGCAGTACTTC.

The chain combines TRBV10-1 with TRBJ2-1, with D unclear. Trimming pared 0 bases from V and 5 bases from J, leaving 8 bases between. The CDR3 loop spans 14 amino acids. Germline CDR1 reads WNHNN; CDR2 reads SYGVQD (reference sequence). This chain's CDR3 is CASSESYQDNEQFF. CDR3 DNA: TGCGCCAGCAGTGAGTCGTACCAGGACAATGAGCAGTTCTTC.

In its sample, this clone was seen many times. DNA of the CDR3: TGTGCCAGCAGCTGGGAAACGCAGGGGGCCAACGTCCTGACTTTC. As protein: CASSWETQGANVLTF. The chain has TRBV7-2 and TRBJ2-6; unclear D gene. The germline V gene encodes CDR1 SGHTA and CDR2 FQGNSA. This CDR3 is 15 amino acids long. V lost 4 bases and J 4 bases, leaving 11 bases between the germline ends.

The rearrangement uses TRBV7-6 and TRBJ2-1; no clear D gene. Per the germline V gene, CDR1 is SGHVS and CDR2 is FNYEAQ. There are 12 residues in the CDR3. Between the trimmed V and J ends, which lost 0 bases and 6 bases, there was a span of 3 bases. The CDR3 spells CASSLARNEQFF. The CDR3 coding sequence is TGTGCCAGCAGCTTAGCCCGCAATGAGCAGTTCTTC.

CDR3 in DNA: TGTGCCAGCAGTTTCAAAGCCCCCGACTCCACCTACGAGCAGTACTTC. It yields the protein CASSFKAPDSTYEQYF. This chain uses TRBV6-6 with TRBJ2-7; the D is unclear. V was clipped by 4 bases and J by 2 bases, with 18 bases between them. The germline gives CDR1 MNHNY, CDR2 SVGAGI (reference sequence). CDR3 size: 16 residues.

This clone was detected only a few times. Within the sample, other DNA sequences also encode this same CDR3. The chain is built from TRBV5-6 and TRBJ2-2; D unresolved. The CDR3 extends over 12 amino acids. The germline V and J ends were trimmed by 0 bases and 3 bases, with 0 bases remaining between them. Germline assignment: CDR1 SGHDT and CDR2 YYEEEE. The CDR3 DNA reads TGTGCCAGCAGCTTGGACACCGGGGAGCTGTTTTTT. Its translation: CASSLDTGELFF.

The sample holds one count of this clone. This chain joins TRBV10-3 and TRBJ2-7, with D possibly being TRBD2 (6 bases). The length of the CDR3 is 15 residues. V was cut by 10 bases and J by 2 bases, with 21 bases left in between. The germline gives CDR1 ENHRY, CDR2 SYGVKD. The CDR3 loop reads CATGVVRGRTYEQYF. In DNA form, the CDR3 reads TGTGCCACGGGTGTAGTACGGGGGAGGACCTACGAGCAGTACTTC.

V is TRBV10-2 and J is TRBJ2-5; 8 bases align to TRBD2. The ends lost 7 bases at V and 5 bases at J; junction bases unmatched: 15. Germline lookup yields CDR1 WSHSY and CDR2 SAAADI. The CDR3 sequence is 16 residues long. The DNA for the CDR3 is TGCGCCAGCACTTTCAATGCGGGGCCGGGGGGGGAGACCCAGTACTTC. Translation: CASTFNAGPGGETQYF.

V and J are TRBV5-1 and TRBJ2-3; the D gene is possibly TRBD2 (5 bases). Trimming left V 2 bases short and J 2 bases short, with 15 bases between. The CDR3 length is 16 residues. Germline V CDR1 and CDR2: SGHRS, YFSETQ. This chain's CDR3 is CASSLLTSSPTDTQYF. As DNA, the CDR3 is TGCGCCAGCAGCTTACTGACATCTAGCCCCACAGATACGCAGTATTTT.

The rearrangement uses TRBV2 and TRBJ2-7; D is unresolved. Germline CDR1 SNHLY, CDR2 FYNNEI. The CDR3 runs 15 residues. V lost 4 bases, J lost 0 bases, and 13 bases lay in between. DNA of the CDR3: TGTGCCAGCAGTGTTGGGCATCGAAGCTCCTACGAGCAGTACTTC. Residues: CASSVGHRSSYEQYF.

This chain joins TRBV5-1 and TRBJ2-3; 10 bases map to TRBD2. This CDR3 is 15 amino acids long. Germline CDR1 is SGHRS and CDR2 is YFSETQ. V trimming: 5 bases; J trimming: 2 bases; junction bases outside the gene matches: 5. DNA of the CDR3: TGCGCCAGCAGACTAGCGGGGAGACCCACAGATACGCAGTATTTT. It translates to CASRLAGRPTDTQYF. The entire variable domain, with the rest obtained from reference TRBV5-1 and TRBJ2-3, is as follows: KAGVTQTPRYLIKTRGQQVTLSCSPISGHRSVSWYQQTPGQGLQFLFEYFSETQRNKGNFPGRFSGRQFSNSRSEMNVSTLELGDSALYLCASRLAGRPTDTQYFGPGTRLTVL.

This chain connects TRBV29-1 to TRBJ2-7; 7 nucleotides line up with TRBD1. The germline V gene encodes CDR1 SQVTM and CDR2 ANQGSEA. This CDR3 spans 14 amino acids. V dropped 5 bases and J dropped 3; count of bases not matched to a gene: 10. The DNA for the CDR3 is TGCAGCGTTCTACAGGGGATGGGCCGCTACGAGCAGTACTTC. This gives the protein CSVLQGMGRYEQYF.

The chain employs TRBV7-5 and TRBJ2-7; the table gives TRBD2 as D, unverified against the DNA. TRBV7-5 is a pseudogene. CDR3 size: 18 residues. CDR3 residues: CARSSPVLAGTPPYEQYF. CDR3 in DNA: TGTGCCAGAAGCTCCCCCGTACTAGCGGGGACCCCCCCCTACGAGCAGTACTTC.

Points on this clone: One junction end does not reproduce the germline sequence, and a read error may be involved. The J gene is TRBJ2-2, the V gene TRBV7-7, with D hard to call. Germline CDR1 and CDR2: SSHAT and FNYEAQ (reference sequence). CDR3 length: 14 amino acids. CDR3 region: CASRAGPGTGELFF. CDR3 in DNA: TGTGCTAGCAGAGCCGGTCCCGGCACCGGGGAGCTGTTTTTT. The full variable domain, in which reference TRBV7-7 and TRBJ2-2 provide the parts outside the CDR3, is GAGVSQSPRYKVTKRGQDVTLRCDPISSHATLYWYQQALGQGPEFLTYFNYEAQPDKSGLPSDRFSAERPEGSISTLTIQRTEQRDSAMYRCASRAGPGTGELFFGEGSRLTVL.

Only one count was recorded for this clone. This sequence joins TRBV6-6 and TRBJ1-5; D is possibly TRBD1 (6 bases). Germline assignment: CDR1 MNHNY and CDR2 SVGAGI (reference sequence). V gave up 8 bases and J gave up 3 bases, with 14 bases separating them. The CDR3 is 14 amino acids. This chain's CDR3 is CASQRTGHNQPQHF. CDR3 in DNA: TGTGCCAGCCAGCGAACAGGGCACAATCAGCCCCAGCATTTT.

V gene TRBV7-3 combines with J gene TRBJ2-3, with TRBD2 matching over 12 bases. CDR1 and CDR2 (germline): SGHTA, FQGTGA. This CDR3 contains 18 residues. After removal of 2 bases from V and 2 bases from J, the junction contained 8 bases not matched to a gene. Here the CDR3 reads CASSLLALAGGPTDTQYF. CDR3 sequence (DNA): TGTGCCAGCAGCTTACTGGCCCTAGCGGGGGGGCCCACAGATACGCAGTATTTT.

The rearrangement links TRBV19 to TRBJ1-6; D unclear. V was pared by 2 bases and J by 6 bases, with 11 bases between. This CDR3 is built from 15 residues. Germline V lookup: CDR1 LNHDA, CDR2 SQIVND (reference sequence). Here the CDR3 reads CASSISEGGNSPLHF. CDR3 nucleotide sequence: TGTGCCAGTAGTATATCAGAGGGTGGTAATTCACCCCTCCACTTT.

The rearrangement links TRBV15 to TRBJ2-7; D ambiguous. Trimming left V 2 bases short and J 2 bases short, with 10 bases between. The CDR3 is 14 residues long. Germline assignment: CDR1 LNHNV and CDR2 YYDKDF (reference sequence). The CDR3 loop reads CATSRFLLTYEQYF. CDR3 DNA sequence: TGTGCCACCAGCAGATTTCTCTTAACCTACGAGCAGTACTTC.

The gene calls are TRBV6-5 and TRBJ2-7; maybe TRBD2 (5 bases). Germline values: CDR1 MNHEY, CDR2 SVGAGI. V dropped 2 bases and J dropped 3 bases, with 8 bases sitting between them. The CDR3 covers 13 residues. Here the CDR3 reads CASSYTGNYEQYF. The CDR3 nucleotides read TGTGCCAGCAGTTACACGGGGAACTACGAGCAGTACTTC.

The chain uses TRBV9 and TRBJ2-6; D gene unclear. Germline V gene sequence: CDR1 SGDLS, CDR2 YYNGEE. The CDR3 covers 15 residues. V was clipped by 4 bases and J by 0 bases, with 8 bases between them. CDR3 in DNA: TGTGCCAGCAGCCCGCGCTACTCTGGGGCCAACGTCCTGACTTTC. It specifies CASSPRYSGANVLTF.

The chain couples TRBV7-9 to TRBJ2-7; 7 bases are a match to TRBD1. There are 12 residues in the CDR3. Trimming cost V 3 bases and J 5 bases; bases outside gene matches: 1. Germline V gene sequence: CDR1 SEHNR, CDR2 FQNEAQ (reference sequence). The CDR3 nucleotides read TGTGCCAGCAGCTTGACAGGGAACGAGCAGTACTTC. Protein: CASSLTGNEQYF.